This record concerns one T cell receptor beta chain sequence. This sample is drawn from a study of control samples from healthy donors and cancer patients. Measured with immunoSEQ multiplex PCR; TCRdb has only the in-frame clones, and not every one. Found here are roughly 10,000 clones, about nine tenths of them singletons; the top ten hold 20% to 25%. V gave up 8 bases and J gave up 3 bases, with 13 bases separating them. Germline V gives CDR1 MNHEY, CDR2 SMNVEV (reference sequence). CDR3 length: 13 amino acids. The chain links TRBV27 to TRBJ1-2; perhaps TRBD1 as D (5 bases). Sequencing used PBMCs. This sequence originates from a man in his sixties with colorectal cancer. CDR3 nucleotides: TGTGCCAGCGGCCCCGGCAGGGACTATGGCTACACCTTC. Its protein is CASGPGRDYGYTF.